The subject of this entry is one T cell receptor beta chain. Libraries were prepared by immunoSEQ multiplex PCR; TCRdb keeps only in-frame clonotypes and omits some of them. The sample carries about 35,000 clones, approximately 72% recorded once. These data originate in a study of monozygotic twins with cystic fibrosis. The CDR3 spans 13 residues. The specimen was blood. The gene calls are TRBV21-1 and TRBJ2-5; TRBD2, the table's D call, was not compared with the DNA. TRBV21-1 is noted as a pseudogene. The sequence came from a girl aged 10-17 years with cystic fibrosis. CDR3 region: CASSPREKETQYF. In nucleotides, the CDR3 is TGTGCCAGCAGCCCCCGGGAGAAAGAGACCCAGTACTTC.